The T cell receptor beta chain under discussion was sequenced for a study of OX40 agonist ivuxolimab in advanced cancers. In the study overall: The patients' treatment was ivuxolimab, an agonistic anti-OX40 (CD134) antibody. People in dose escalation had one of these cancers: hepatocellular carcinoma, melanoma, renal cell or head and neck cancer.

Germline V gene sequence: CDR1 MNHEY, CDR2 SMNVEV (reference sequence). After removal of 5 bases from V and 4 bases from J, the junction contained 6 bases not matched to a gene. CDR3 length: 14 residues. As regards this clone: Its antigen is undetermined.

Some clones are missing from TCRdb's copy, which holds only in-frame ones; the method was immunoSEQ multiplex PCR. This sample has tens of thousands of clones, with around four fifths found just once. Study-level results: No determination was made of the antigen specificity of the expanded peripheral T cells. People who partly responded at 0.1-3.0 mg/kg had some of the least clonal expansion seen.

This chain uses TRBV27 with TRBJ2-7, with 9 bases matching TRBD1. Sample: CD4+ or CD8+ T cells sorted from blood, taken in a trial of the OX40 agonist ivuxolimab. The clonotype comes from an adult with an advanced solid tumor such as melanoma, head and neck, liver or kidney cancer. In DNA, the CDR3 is TGTGCCAGCAGTCCGCAGACAGGGGGATACGAGCAGTACTTC. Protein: CASSPQTGGYEQYF.